The text below deals with one T cell receptor (beta chain). This sample stems from a study of blood T cell repertoires in COVID-19. Study-wide background: COVID-19 samples collected from the United States, Italy and Spain covered acute and convalescent phases.

The CDR3 spans 13 residues. Per the germline V gene, CDR1 is GTSNPN and CDR2 is SVGIG (reference sequence). The germline V and J ends were trimmed by 0 bases and 5 bases, with 10 bases remaining between them. The protocol was immunoSEQ multiplex PCR, while the TCRdb copy is restricted to in-frame clones and leaves out a portion. The table shows about 260,000 clones, with roughly 88% occurring only once. Across about two dozen US areas, participants ranged in age from about 18 to 100 years. Participants' own reports of clinical history determined their cohort assignment. In the 2 weeks before study entry, exposed participants met a COVID-19 case, which was PCR-confirmed or clinician-diagnosed.

V usage is TRBV30 and J usage is TRBJ1-2; D gene ambiguous. The sequence came from a woman in her 40s who had been exposed to COVID-19. The sample comprised PBMCs or T cells enriched from blood (not recorded which). This CDR3 reads CAWSVLQHYGYTF. CDR3 DNA sequence: TGTGCCTGGAGTGTTTTACAGCATTATGGCTACACCTTC.